This TCR beta chain stems from a study of blood T cell repertoires in COVID-19. This clone was counted between two and nine times. Here immunoSEQ multiplex PCR was the method, and the copy in TCRdb shows in-frame clones only, minus some. The table includes 200,000 or so clones, about 86% detected once. This CDR3 spans 17 amino acids. V was clipped by 3 bases and J by 0 bases; unmatched bases: 10. Germline lookup yields CDR1 SGHRS and CDR2 YFSETQ. The rearrangement joins TRBV5-1 to TRBJ1-1; 8 bases are a match to TRBD1. This clonotype originated in a man aged 35 to 55 who had recovered from COVID-19. The sequencing sample was made of PBMCs or T cells enriched from blood (not recorded which). CDR3 in DNA: TGCGCCAGCAGCTCCCCGGACAGGGATTGGATGAACACTGAAGCTTTCTTT. Its translation is CASSSPDRDWMNTEAFF.